These 27 T cell receptor beta chains were sequenced from one sample in a study of cytomegalovirus exposure and HLA in healthy donors. The PCR ran on 60 Vbeta and 13 Jbeta primers. The repertoire was sequenced with immunoSEQ multiplex PCR; TCRdb's copy has only in-frame clones and lacks some. The sample has approximately 110,000 clones, over 60% seen once. Sequencing was carried out using PBMCs. The source of these receptors is a woman aged 40 to 50 in good health and CMV-seropositive.

The chain couples TRBV5-1 to TRBJ2-7, with 8 bases fitting TRBD2. The CDR3 runs 14 residues. CDR1 is SGHRS and CDR2 is YFSETQ in the germline V gene. Trimming at V came to 0 bases and at J to 6 bases, leaving 5 bases not matched to a gene. The CDR3 DNA sequence: TGCGCCAGCAGCTTGGTGAGCGGGGGAAGCGAGCAGTACTTC. Residues: CASSLVSGGSEQYF.

The V gene is TRBV5-4, the J gene TRBJ1-5; 8 bases match TRBD1. V was pared by 0 bases and J by 3 bases, with 5 bases of the junction left unmatched. This CDR3 contains 16 residues. Germline V gene data show CDR1 as SGHNT and CDR2 as YYREEE (reference sequence). CDR3 sequence (DNA): TGTGCCAGCAGCTTGGGGGGACAGGTAAACAATCAGCCCCAGCATTTT. Protein sequence: CASSLGGQVNNQPQHF.

V usage is TRBV6-5 and J usage is TRBJ1-1; 9 bases map to TRBD1. From germline, CDR1 is MNHEY and CDR2 SVGAGI. Trimming took 7 bases from V and 8 from J; bases not matched to a gene: 14. CDR3 length: 15 residues. CDR3 amino acids: CASIIKPGTGMEAFF. In DNA, the CDR3 is TGTGCCAGCATCATTAAACCCGGGACAGGGATGGAAGCTTTCTTT.

The chain has TRBV5-1 and TRBJ2-7, with 11 bases matching TRBD2. There are 16 residues in the CDR3. With V trimmed by 3 bases and J by 2 bases, 7 bases remained unmatched. Germline V gene data show CDR1 as SGHRS and CDR2 as YFSETQ. This CDR3 reads CASSSFPGLAAYEQYF. The CDR3 region has the DNA TGCGCCAGCAGCTCCTTCCCGGGACTAGCGGCCTACGAGCAGTACTTC. Using reference TRBV5-1 and TRBJ2-7 for the parts outside the CDR3, the full variable domain is KAGVTQTPRYLIKTRGQQVTLSCSPISGHRSVSWYQQTPGQGLQFLFEYFSETQRNKGNFPGRFSGRQFSNSRSEMNVSTLELGDSALYLCASSSFPGLAAYEQYFGPGTRLTVT.

CDR3 sequence: CASSGDSYGYTF. The CDR3 nucleotides read TGTGCCAGCAGTGGGGACAGCTATGGCTACACCTTC. The chain combines TRBV2 with TRBJ1-2; the match to TRBD1 covers 7 bases. The CDR3 extends over 12 amino acids. Germline trimming cut 4 bases from V and 4 bases from J; bases unmatched to any gene: 0. Per the germline V gene, CDR1 is SNHLY and CDR2 is FYNNEI.

The chain joins TRBV7-9 to TRBJ2-6; TRBD1 might be the D (5 bases). Trimming stripped 4 bases from V and 1 base from J, with 8 bases between. Germline V gives CDR1 SEHNR, CDR2 FQNEAQ (reference sequence). The CDR3 length is 15 residues. Here the CDR3 DNA reads TGTGCCAGCAGCTATGACAGATCTGGGGCCAACGTCCTGACTTTC. Translated: CASSYDRSGANVLTF.

This clone was seen more than once but under ten times. The chain combines TRBV7-9 with TRBJ1-5; possibly TRBD1 for D (5 bases). From germline, CDR1 is SEHNR and CDR2 FQNEAQ (reference sequence). Trimming shortened V by 1 base and J by 6 bases, and 10 bases separated the two germline ends. This CDR3 is 14 amino acids long. CDR3 sequence (DNA): TGTGCCAGCAGCTTAGGGGGCGGCGGTCAGCCCCAGCATTTT. It specifies CASSLGGGGQPQHF.

The chain recombines TRBV29-1 with TRBJ2-7, with D possibly matching TRBD2 (7 bases). In germline, CDR1 is SQVTM, CDR2 ANQGSEA. CDR3 length equals 15 residues. Trimming removed 5 bases at V and 2 bases at J, with 19 bases between. The CDR3 is CSVILWEGGTYEQYF. In DNA, the CDR3 is TGCAGCGTTATACTTTGGGAGGGGGGGACCTACGAGCAGTACTTC.

V gene TRBV4-3 combines with J gene TRBJ1-1; maybe TRBD1 (6 bases). V lost 1 base to trimming and J lost 0 bases, with 9 bases between them. The CDR3 loop spans 15 amino acids. Germline loops: CDR1 LGHNA, CDR2 YSLEER. CDR3 coding DNA: TGCGCCAGCAGCCAAGGGACAGACTTGAACACTGAAGCTTTCTTT. Translated, it gives CASSQGTDLNTEAFF.

This clone was counted only a few times. The V call is TRBV6-1, the J call TRBJ1-1, with TRBD1 as a possible D gene (5 bases). Germline V gene lookup returns CDR1 MNHNS and CDR2 SASEGT. Trimming stripped 2 bases from V and 1 base from J, with 17 bases between. The CDR3 has 17 amino acids. CDR3 in DNA: TGTGCCAGCAGTGAAATCCCCGGGAGCAGGGCGAACACTGAAGCTTTCTTT. It encodes CASSEIPGSRANTEAFF.

The chain uses TRBV7-2 and TRBJ2-7; 9 positions agree with TRBD1. From germline, CDR1 is SGHTA and CDR2 FQGNSA. Losses at the gene ends were 4 bases for V and 6 bases for J; bases not matched to a gene: 7. The CDR3 consists of 14 residues. CDR3 nucleotide sequence: TGTGCCAGCAGCTCGGGACAGGGTCGTGGCGAGCAGTACTTC. Its protein product is CASSSGQGRGEQYF.

The V gene is TRBV6-6, the J gene TRBJ1-2; 9 nucleotides agree with TRBD1. This CDR3 has 15 amino acids. J gave up 7 bases and V 1 base, and 7 bases lay outside the gene matches. CDR1 is MNHNY and CDR2 is SVGAGI in the germline V gene (reference sequence). The CDR3 nucleotides are TGTGCCAGCAGTTACTTGCCCCGGGACAGGGCTGGCTACACCTTC. Amino acid sequence: CASSYLPRDRAGYTF.

The chain uses TRBV7-2 and TRBJ2-2; no reliable D call. Per the germline V gene, CDR1 is SGHTA and CDR2 is FQGNSA. The CDR3 has 12 amino acids. V was cut by 5 bases and J by 2 bases, with 3 bases left in between. CDR3 nucleotides: TGTGCCAGCAGCGTAAACACCGGGGAGCTGTTTTTT. Residues: CASSVNTGELFF.

This clone has more than one count but fewer than ten. The rearrangement joins TRBV9 to TRBJ1-1; D might be TRBD1 (6 bases). The length of the CDR3 is 15 residues. V was clipped by 0 bases and J by 5 bases, with 14 bases between them. Germline assignment: CDR1 SGDLS and CDR2 YYNGEE. The CDR3 here is CASSVDPGQSTEAFF. CDR3 DNA sequence: TGTGCCAGCAGCGTAGATCCAGGACAGTCTACTGAAGCTTTCTTT. Combining the CDR3 with reference TRBV9 and TRBJ1-1 gives the whole variable domain DSGVTQTPKHLITATGQRVTLRCSPRSGDLSVYWYQQSLDQGLQFLIQYYNGEERAKGNILERFSAQQFPDLHSELNLSSLELGDSALYFCASSVDPGQSTEAFFGQGTRLTVV.

This clone has a handful of counts. CDR3: CASSHLAGRNEQFF. CDR3 nucleotides: TGCGCCAGCAGCCACCTAGCGGGGCGGAATGAGCAGTTCTTC. The chain combines TRBV4-3 with TRBJ2-1, with 9 bases lining up with TRBD2. With V trimmed by 3 bases and J by 7 bases, 4 bases remained unmatched. The CDR3 has 14 amino acids. In germline, CDR1 is LGHNA, CDR2 YSLEER.

In this sample, this clone turned up once. The chain uses TRBV5-4 and TRBJ2-2; tentatively, D is TRBD1 (6 bases). Germline CDR1 reads SGHNT; CDR2 reads YYREEE (reference sequence). Trimming cost V 4 bases and J 5 bases, with 18 bases left between them. This CDR3 contains 16 residues. CDR3 amino acids: CASSPAQGRGTGELFF. CDR3 nucleotides: TGTGCCAGCAGCCCCGCCCAGGGGCGCGGGACCGGGGAGCTGTTTTTT.

The chain employs TRBV6-1 and TRBJ1-2; D unresolved. The CDR3 contains 14 residues. Germline CDR1 is MNHNS and CDR2 is SASEGT. V lost 8 bases and J 6 bases, leaving 19 bases between the germline ends. The CDR3 DNA reads as TGTGCCAGCCCGAGGGTGGGGTCGGGAGATGGCTACACCTTC. As protein: CASPRVGSGDGYTF.

The chain links TRBV29-1 to TRBJ2-5; D uncertain. V dropped 4 bases and J dropped 1 base, with 7 bases sitting between them. The CDR3 consists of 12 residues. The V gene's germline CDR1 is SQVTM and CDR2 ANQGSEA. The DNA of the CDR3 is TGCAGCGTTGTAGGAGCCCAAGAGACCCAGTACTTC. Residues: CSVVGAQETQYF.

This clone came up once. The rearrangement joins TRBV19 to TRBJ2-7, with TRBD1 as a possible D gene (7 bases). This CDR3 spans 15 amino acids. The germline V gene encodes CDR1 LNHDA and CDR2 SQIVND (reference sequence). Trimming cost V 5 bases and J 2 bases, with 16 bases left between them. CDR3 nucleotides: TGTGCCAGTAGTTCAAGAGGAGGGGGCCCCTACGAGCAGTACTTC. This sequence encodes CASSSRGGGPYEQYF.

The J gene is TRBJ1-2, the V gene TRBV5-1, with 7 nucleotides matching TRBD1. The CDR3 length is 13 residues. Germline assignment: CDR1 SGHRS and CDR2 YFSETQ. The V gene end was trimmed by 4 bases and the J gene end by 8 bases; junction bases not matched to a gene: 8. The CDR3 region has the DNA TGCGCCAGCAGCCTGGGACAGCTCTGGGGCTACACCTTC. This sequence encodes CASSLGQLWGYTF.

This chain links TRBV4-2 with TRBJ1-6; D unclear. Germline CDR1 LGHNA, CDR2 YNFKEQ. This CDR3 contains 16 residues. Trimming cost V 1 base and J 0 bases, with 7 bases left between them. Here the CDR3 DNA reads TGTGCCAGCAGCCAAGTCCGGTCCTCCTATAATTCACCCCTCCACTTT. This translates into CASSQVRSSYNSPLHF.

The genes are TRBV5-6 and TRBJ2-7; TRBD2 agrees at 8 bases. From germline, CDR1 is SGHDT and CDR2 YYEEEE. Germline trimming cut 2 bases from V and 0 bases from J; bases unmatched to any gene: 10. This CDR3 region has 17 residues. CDR3 DNA: TGTGCCAGCAGCTTCCCGACCAGCGGGGGCGACTCCTACGAGCAGTACTTC. Translated, it gives CASSFPTSGGDSYEQYF.

Concerning this clone itself: This sample includes further DNA sequences coding for the same CDR3. The chain recombines TRBV5-1 with TRBJ1-2; D is ambiguous. CDR3 size: 12 residues. The germline CDR1 and CDR2 sequences are SGHRS and YFSETQ. The V gene lost 2 bases and the J gene lost 5 bases, with 7 bases spanning the gap. CDR3 protein: CASSLTDYGYTF. The CDR3 DNA sequence: TGCGCCAGCAGCTTAACAGATTATGGCTACACCTTC.

In the case of this clone: One end of the junction is discordant with germline, which a read error may explain. The rearrangement uses TRBV7-7 and TRBJ2-2, with D possibly TRBD2 on 7 matching bases. This CDR3 is built from 15 residues. Germline assignment: CDR1 SSHAT and CDR2 FNYEAQ (reference sequence). The CDR3 region is CASSYRAGATGELFF. The CDR3 nucleotides are TGTGCTAGCAGCTACCGGGCGGGGGCCACCGGGGAGCTGTTTTTT.

The chain employs TRBV19 and TRBJ1-1; the match to TRBD1 covers 7 bases. The germline CDR1 and CDR2 sequences are LNHDA and SQIVND (reference sequence). This CDR3 contains 16 residues. The J segment lost 5 bases and the V segment lost 3 bases, leaving 12 bases of the junction unmatched. The chain's CDR3 is CASSIFSGTEGTEAFF. In DNA form, the CDR3 reads TGTGCCAGTAGTATTTTTTCTGGGACAGAAGGGACTGAAGCTTTCTTT. Using reference TRBV19 and TRBJ1-1 for the parts outside the CDR3, the full variable domain is DGGITQSPKYLFRKEGQNVTLSCEQNLNHDAMYWYRQDPGQGLRLIYYSQIVNDFQKGDIAEGYSVSREKKESFPLTVTSAQKNPTAFYLCASSIFSGTEGTEAFFGQGTRLTVV.

This chain connects TRBV7-2 to TRBJ1-5, with 7 bases matching TRBD1. V lost 2 bases, J lost 3 bases, and 4 bases stayed unmatched. The CDR3 has 15 amino acids. CDR1 is SGHTA, CDR2 FQGNSA, per germline. The CDR3, as DNA: TGTGCCAGCAGCTTACAAGGGGGCATCAATCAGCCCCAGCATTTT. It specifies CASSLQGGINQPQHF.

The chain is built from TRBV6-5 and TRBJ2-2; D remains unclear. The CDR3 extends over 14 amino acids. Germline CDR1 reads MNHEY; CDR2 reads SVGAGI. The ends were cut back, 6 bases at V and 3 bases at J, with 11 bases in the middle. The CDR3 sequence is CASRFDTYTGELFF. The CDR3 DNA sequence: TGTGCCAGCAGATTCGACACCTACACCGGGGAGCTGTTTTTT.